This T cell receptor beta chain was retrieved from a study of blood T cell repertoires in COVID-19. On the study more broadly: COVID-19 samples, acute and convalescent, were from the United States, Italy and Spain. Sources were T cells, B-cell-depleted T cells, or PBMCs; the material itself was cDNA or gDNA.

Sequencing used immunoSEQ multiplex PCR; TCRdb keeps in-frame clones, though not all of them. The sample yields some 260,000 clones, 80% to 90% seen once. A Seattle source enrolled patients during active infection and followed them longitudinally. Specimen: peripheral blood. The source is a woman between 65 and 79 years old with COVID-19, enrolled during active disease.

In DNA form, the CDR3 reads TGCGCCAGCAGCTTTGCTACATTTAAAAACAGGGGTGACCCTGAAGCTTTCTTT. Protein sequence: CASSFATFKNRGDPEAFF. The V call is TRBV5-1, the J call TRBJ1-1; 7 bases line up with TRBD1. The CDR3 spans 18 residues. Germline CDR1 and CDR2: SGHRS and YFSETQ. Germline trimming cut 2 bases from V and 6 bases from J; bases unmatched to any gene: 19.